One TCR beta chain is described in this entry. The same CDR3 is also encoded by other DNA sequences in this sample. Under the authors' procedure: Reference gene primer amplification gave nucleated cell count estimates. Clones were read by immunoSEQ multiplex PCR, and TCRdb kept only the in-frame ones, dropping some. V and J calls and clone size are copied from that table; D and trimming were computed from the DNA. The sample lists around 250,000 clones, around 85% seen once, with 6.2% in the top ten. The data are from a study of blood T cell repertoires in COVID-19. Study-level information: Nucleic acid was either cDNA or gDNA, and it came from T cells, B-cell-depleted T cells, or PBMCs.

This CDR3 is built from 14 residues. From germline, CDR1 is MDHEN and CDR2 SYDVKM. With 6 bases clipped from V and 8 bases from J, the junction kept 5 bases outside the gene matches. Sequencing was carried out using peripheral blood. This TCR was sampled from a man aged 55 to 70 with acute or convalescent COVID-19. The J gene is TRBJ1-4, the V gene TRBV28, with TRBD1 matching over 11 bases. CDR3 in amino acids: CASRGQGAGEKLFF. The CDR3 region has the DNA TGTGCCAGCAGAGGACAGGGGGCAGGAGAAAAACTGTTTTTT. The entire variable domain, with the rest obtained from reference TRBV28 and TRBJ1-4, is as follows: DVKVTQSSRYLVKRTGEKVFLECVQDMDHENMFWYRQDPGLGLRLIYFSYDVKMKEKGDIPEGYSVSREKKERFSLILESASTNQTSMYLCASRGQGAGEKLFFGSGTQLSVL.